This T cell receptor (beta chain) emerged from a study of CD8 T cells in ankylosing spondylitis. General study findings and limits: As for the disease-linked clones, they showed a CD8+ phenotype and occurred at relatively low frequencies in peripheral blood. Ankylosing spondylitis blood seemed to carry a telltale TCR beta motif made of several highly homologous variants. Reports say disease-linked clones showed up significantly more in matched ankylosing spondylitis synovial fluid.

Quantitative 5'-RACE with molecular barcodes produced the TCR beta libraries. One entry per CDR3 protein, called by TCRdb with MiXCR from the 5' RACE reads. The top ten clones hold approximately 6.3% of a sample with approximately 540,000 distinct CDR3 sequences, approximately 12% of them seen once. This clonotype was counted between two and nine times. The target antigen is unknown. After removal of 5 bases from V and 5 bases from J, the junction contained 7 bases not matched to a gene. The CDR3 is made up of 15 amino acids. Germline CDR1 and CDR2: SGHTA and FQGNSA. The rearrangement joins TRBV7-2 to TRBJ2-3; 10 nucleotides align to TRBD2. Sample: blood, either unsorted or a sorted T cell fraction (not recorded which). This receptor was obtained from a male donor with ankylosing spondylitis. CDR3 amino acids: CASSRLAGAQDTQYF. CDR3 DNA sequence: TGTGCCAGCAGCCGTCTAGCGGGAGCGCAAGATACGCAGTATTTT.